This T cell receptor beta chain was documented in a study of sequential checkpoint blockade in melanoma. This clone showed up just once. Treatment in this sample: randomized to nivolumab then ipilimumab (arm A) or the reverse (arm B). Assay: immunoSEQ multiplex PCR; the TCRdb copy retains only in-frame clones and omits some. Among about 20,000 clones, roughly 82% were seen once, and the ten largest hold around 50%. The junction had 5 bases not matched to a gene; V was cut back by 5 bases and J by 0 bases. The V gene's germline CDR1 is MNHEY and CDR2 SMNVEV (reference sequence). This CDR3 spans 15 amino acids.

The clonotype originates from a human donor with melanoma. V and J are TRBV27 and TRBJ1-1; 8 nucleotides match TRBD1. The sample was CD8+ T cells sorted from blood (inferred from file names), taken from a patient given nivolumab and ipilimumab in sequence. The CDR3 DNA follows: TGTGCCAGCAGTCCATCCAGGGGGCTGAACACTGAAGCTTTCTTT. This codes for CASSPSRGLNTEAFF.